One sample yielded the 28 T cell receptor beta chains listed below, sequenced in a study of response to subunit inactivated influenza vaccine. Each CDR3 protein gets one entry after TCRdb re-called the RT-PCR reads with MiXCR. This sample yields more than 450,000 distinct CDR3 sequences, of which approximately 12% are seen a single time; roughly 10% belongs to the top ten. Sequenced material: PBMCs from blood, taken on the day of vaccination. Receptors originate from a man aged 50-59 years who received an inactivated influenza vaccine.

The table lists this clonotype with many counts. The chain links TRBV28 to TRBJ2-1; 7 bases agree with TRBD2. CDR1 is MDHEN and CDR2 is SYDVKM in the germline V gene. The ends lost 7 bases at V and 2 bases at J; junction bases unmatched: 5. This CDR3 has 14 amino acids. Here the CDR3 DNA reads TGTGCCAGCACCAGGACTAGAGCCTACAATGAGCAGTTCTTC. Encoded protein: CASTRTRAYNEQFF.

This clonotype has a handful of counts. The chain is built from TRBV11-2 and TRBJ2-1, with D perhaps matching TRBD1 or TRBD2 (6 bases each). CDR3 length equals 14 residues. CDR1 SGHAT and CDR2 FQNNGV come from the germline V gene. The V gene lost 5 bases and the J gene lost 9 bases, with 17 bases spanning the gap. The CDR3 is CASSIEGGHGEQFF. The DNA of the CDR3 is TGTGCCAGCAGCATTGAGGGGGGCCACGGTGAGCAGTTCTTC.

This clonotype was picked up many times. The chain uses TRBV14 and TRBJ2-5; 7 nucleotides align to TRBD2. Unmatched junction bases numbered 5, after V lost 10 bases and J lost 0 bases. CDR1 and CDR2 from the germline V gene are SGHDN and FVKESK. The CDR3 sequence is 13 residues long. This chain's CDR3 is CATKAGNQETQYF. The DNA for the CDR3 is TGTGCCACCAAAGCGGGAAACCAAGAGACCCAGTACTTC.

This chain joins TRBV7-8 and TRBJ2-3; TRBD2 is a possible D gene (6 bases). Germline values: CDR1 SGHVS, CDR2 FQNEAQ. The CDR3 covers 16 residues. V lost 2 bases, J lost 0 bases, and 12 bases lay in between. CDR3 loop: CASSLMEGGSTDTQYF. As DNA, the CDR3 is TGTGCCAGCAGCTTAATGGAGGGTGGTAGCACAGATACGCAGTATTTT.

This clonotype was recorded a few times. The chain employs TRBV7-2 and TRBJ2-2, with a weak D call TRBD2 (5 bases). The CDR3 runs 15 residues. V lost 3 bases and J lost 4, with 12 bases in between. CDR1 is SGHTA and CDR2 is FQGNSA in the germline V gene. The CDR3 region is CASSLGGQATGELFF. As DNA, the CDR3 is TGTGCCAGCAGCTTGGGCGGGCAGGCCACCGGGGAGCTGTTTTTT.

This clonotype showed up just a few times. The chain has TRBV7-6 and TRBJ1-1; D gene uncertain. The germline CDR1 and CDR2 sequences are SGHVS and FNYEAQ. The CDR3 is 13 residues long. The V gene lost 10 bases and the J gene lost 0 bases, with 12 bases spanning the gap. CDR3 in amino acids: CATAGGLNTEAFF. CDR3 DNA sequence: TGTGCCACCGCCGGCGGCTTGAACACTGAAGCTTTCTTT.

This clonotype was detected only a few times. The V call is TRBV4-2, the J call TRBJ2-7, with 9 bases lining up with TRBD1. The CDR3 is 15 residues long. After removal of 1 base from V and 5 bases from J, the junction contained 6 bases not matched to a gene. Germline-derived CDR1 and CDR2 are LGHNA and YNFKEQ. The CDR3 protein is CASSQVGTGGHEQYF. The CDR3 DNA reads as TGTGCCAGCAGCCAAGTAGGTACAGGGGGCCACGAGCAGTACTTC.

The chain uses TRBV5-1 and TRBJ2-7; 7 nucleotides align to TRBD1. Per germline, CDR1 SGHRS and CDR2 YFSETQ. V trimming: 3 bases; J trimming: 6 bases; junction bases outside the gene matches: 9. The CDR3 loop spans 14 amino acids. The CDR3 DNA follows: TGCGCCAGCAGCTCTACAGGGGCTCCATCCGAGCAGTACTTC. It translates to CASSSTGAPSEQYF.

The chain is built from TRBV4-3 and TRBJ1-5; D might be TRBD1 (6 bases). Germline CDR1 is LGHNA and CDR2 is YSLEER. Trimming took 3 bases from V and 5 from J, leaving 14 bases between them. The CDR3 loop spans 15 amino acids. CDR3 sequence reads: CASSQDTGTYQPQHF. The CDR3 DNA sequence: TGCGCCAGCAGCCAGGATACAGGGACTTATCAGCCCCAGCATTTT.

Only a few counts were recorded for this clonotype. The rearrangement uses TRBV6-1 and TRBJ2-1; TRBD2 aligns across 11 bases. Germline CDR1 reads MNHNS; CDR2 reads SASEGT. The CDR3 totals 16 residues. V was clipped by 4 bases and J by 0 bases; unmatched bases: 2. CDR3 region: CASSGLAGSSYNEQFF. For the CDR3, the DNA is TGTGCCAGCAGTGGACTAGCGGGAAGCTCCTACAATGAGCAGTTCTTC.

CDR3 amino acids: CASSDGGDTQYF. For the CDR3, the DNA is TGTGCCAGCAGTGACGGGGGAGATACGCAGTATTTT. This chain joins TRBV2 and TRBJ2-3; TRBD2 might be the D (6 bases). This CDR3 spans 12 amino acids. Trimming took 3 bases from V and 5 from J, leaving 6 bases between them. CDR1 SNHLY and CDR2 FYNNEI come from the germline V gene.

This clonotype occurred many times. This rearrangement joins TRBV20-1 to TRBJ2-5, with 10 bases identical to TRBD2. Germline V lookup: CDR1 DFQATT, CDR2 SNEGSKA (reference sequence). Trimming cost V 6 bases and J 4 bases; bases outside gene matches: 8. The CDR3 totals 14 residues. The DNA for the CDR3 is TGCAGTGCCGAAGGCTTAGCGGGAGGAGAGACCCAGTACTTC. Its protein is CSAEGLAGGETQYF.

V gene TRBV12-3 or TRBV12-4 combines with J gene TRBJ2-2; the D is unclear. V was trimmed by 2 bases and J by 2 bases, leaving 9 bases between them. The length of the CDR3 is 15 residues. The CDR3 sequence: CASSLSHINTGELFF. The CDR3 nucleotides read TGTGCCAGCAGTTTAAGCCATATTAACACCGGGGAGCTGTTTTTT.

The chain couples TRBV5-8 to TRBJ2-5; perhaps TRBD2 as D (5 bases). V shed 0 bases and J shed 6 bases, with 12 bases lying between them. CDR3 length: 14 residues. CDR1 and CDR2 from the germline V gene are SGHTS and YDEGEE. CDR3 nucleotide sequence: TGTGCCAGCAGCTTGGAAGGCGGGTCTAAGACCCAGTACTTC. Its translation: CASSLEGGSKTQYF.

This chain links TRBV7-8 with TRBJ2-2; D may be TRBD1 (6 bases). Trimming cost V 5 bases and J 9 bases, with 22 bases left between them. The CDR3 spans 16 residues. Looked up from germline, CDR1 is SGHVS and CDR2 is FQNEAQ. DNA for the CDR3: TGTGCCAGCAGCACTCGACTTAAAGCAGGGGTCAGGGAGCTGTTTTTT. Protein sequence: CASSTRLKAGVRELFF.

The chain links TRBV9 to TRBJ2-7; 7 nucleotides align to TRBD2. CDR1 is SGDLS, CDR2 YYNGEE, per germline. The CDR3 covers 16 residues. J gave up 1 base and V 4 bases, and 11 bases lay outside the gene matches. The CDR3 protein is CASSMGLSKSSYEQYF. CDR3 DNA sequence: TGTGCCAGCAGCATGGGACTATCGAAGTCTTCCTACGAGCAGTACTTC.

In this sample, this clonotype turned up a few times. The DNA for the CDR3 is TGTGCCAGCAGTCCCCTCCCGGGACAGATCAATCAGCCCCAGCATTTT. Its protein product is CASSPLPGQINQPQHF. This chain joins TRBV27 and TRBJ1-5; TRBD1 aligns across 7 bases. The CDR3 has 16 residues. V trimming: 5 bases; J trimming: 3 bases; junction bases outside the gene matches: 10. Germline-derived CDR1 and CDR2 are MNHEY and SMNVEV (reference sequence).

The J gene is TRBJ2-3, the V gene TRBV7-2; 8 bases are a match to TRBD1. Unmatched junction bases numbered 8, after V lost 6 bases and J lost 6 bases. From germline, CDR1 is SGHTA and CDR2 FQGNSA. CDR3 length: 14 residues. The CDR3 sequence is CASSSDRVTDTQYF. Here the CDR3 DNA reads TGTGCCAGCAGTTCGGACAGGGTCACCGATACGCAGTATTTT.

This clonotype appeared many times. This chain connects TRBV29-1 to TRBJ2-5, with D maybe TRBD2 (6 bases). This CDR3 comprises 14 residues. Trimming took off 3 bases at V and 5 bases at J, with 16 bases between the two ends. Germline V gene lookup returns CDR1 SQVTM and CDR2 ANQGSEA. The CDR3 DNA reads TGCAGCGTTGATTTGGCCTCCGGAGGGGAGACCCAGTACTTC. It encodes CSVDLASGGETQYF. Variable domain in full (rest from reference TRBV29-1 and TRBJ2-5): SAVISQKPSRDICQRGTSLTIQCQVDSQVTMMFWYRQQPGQSLTLIATANQGSEATYESGFVIDKFPISRPNLTFSTLTVSNMSPEDSSIYLCSVDLASGGETQYFGPGTRLLVL.

For this clonotype: A read error may account for a junction end that differs from germline. The genes are TRBV12-3 or TRBV12-4 and TRBJ2-5; D may be TRBD2 (7 bases). The length of the CDR3 is 13 residues. CDR3: CTSRGGYAETQYF. As DNA, the CDR3 is TGTACCAGCAGGGGAGGGTATGCGGAGACCCAGTACTTC.

This clonotype was seen only a few times. The rearrangement joins TRBV29-1 to TRBJ2-6; D gene unclear. Germline V gives CDR1 SQVTM, CDR2 ANQGSEA. Trimming removed 2 bases at V and 1 base at J, with 12 bases between. This CDR3 region has 16 residues. As DNA, the CDR3 is TGCAGCGTTGAAAACTTCCTTGGTTCTGGGGCCAACGTCCTGACTTTC. Encoded protein: CSVENFLGSGANVLTF.

The chain recombines TRBV27 with TRBJ1-1; the D is unclear. V was cut by 6 bases and J by 3 bases, with 14 bases left in between. The CDR3 contains 14 residues. Looked up from germline, CDR1 is MNHEY and CDR2 is SMNVEV (reference sequence). CDR3 loop: CASSPGGSYTEAFF. CDR3 nucleotide sequence: TGTGCCAGCAGCCCCGGTGGGTCGTACACTGAAGCTTTCTTT.

This clonotype was picked up many times. The chain links TRBV6-1 to TRBJ2-7; 7 positions match TRBD1. This CDR3 contains 15 residues. CDR1 is MNHNS, CDR2 SASEGT, per germline. V lost 6 bases to trimming and J lost 1 base; unmatched junction nucleotides: 9. CDR3 coding DNA: TGTGCCAGCAGCCCCTCCGGGACAGCTTCCTACGAGCAGTACTTC. It is translated as CASSPSGTASYEQYF.

The chain joins TRBV5-4 to TRBJ2-1; 10 bases are shared with TRBD1. This CDR3 comprises 16 residues. In germline, CDR1 is SGHNT, CDR2 YYREEE (reference sequence). J was trimmed by 7 bases and V by 0 bases; bases with no gene match: 7. CDR3 sequence (DNA): TGTGCCAGCAGCTTGGCTTTAGGACAGGGGGGTAATGAGCAGTTCTTC. This translates into CASSLALGQGGNEQFF.

V and J are TRBV6-2 or TRBV6-3 and TRBJ2-6; no clear D gene. Looked up from germline, CDR1 is MNHEY and CDR2 is SVGEGT. V shed 5 bases and J shed 6 bases, with 5 bases lying between them. This CDR3 has 12 residues. CDR3 protein: CASSLQANVLTF. CDR3 nucleotides: TGTGCCAGCAGTCTACAGGCCAACGTCCTGACTTTC.

The rearrangement uses TRBV4-1 and TRBJ1-1; unclear D gene. The germline V and J ends were trimmed by 1 base and 0 bases, with 9 bases remaining between them. The CDR3 covers 15 residues. CDR1 and CDR2 from the germline V gene are MGHRA and YSYEKL. DNA for the CDR3: TGCGCCAGCAGCCAAGGGCAATCAGTGAACACTGAAGCTTTCTTT. It specifies CASSQGQSVNTEAFF.

This clonotype has at least ten counts. V is TRBV4-1 and J is TRBJ1-1; 9 bases are a match to TRBD1. Germline-derived CDR1 and CDR2 are MGHRA and YSYEKL. V shed 3 bases and J 1 base; nucleotides not matched to a gene: 3. CDR3 length: 15 amino acids. CDR3 residues: CASSHPGQGNTEAFF. As DNA, the CDR3 is TGCGCCAGCAGCCATCCGGGACAGGGGAACACTGAAGCTTTCTTT.

This clonotype came up a few times. This chain connects TRBV5-1 to TRBJ2-4; possibly TRBD2 for D (6 bases). Germline assignment: CDR1 SGHRS and CDR2 YFSETQ. This CDR3 comprises 13 residues. Deletions cut 4 bases from V and 9 bases from J, with 14 bases between. The DNA of the CDR3 is TGCGCCAGCAGCACGGGGGACCGGGGCATTCAGTACTTC. Its translation is CASSTGDRGIQYF.